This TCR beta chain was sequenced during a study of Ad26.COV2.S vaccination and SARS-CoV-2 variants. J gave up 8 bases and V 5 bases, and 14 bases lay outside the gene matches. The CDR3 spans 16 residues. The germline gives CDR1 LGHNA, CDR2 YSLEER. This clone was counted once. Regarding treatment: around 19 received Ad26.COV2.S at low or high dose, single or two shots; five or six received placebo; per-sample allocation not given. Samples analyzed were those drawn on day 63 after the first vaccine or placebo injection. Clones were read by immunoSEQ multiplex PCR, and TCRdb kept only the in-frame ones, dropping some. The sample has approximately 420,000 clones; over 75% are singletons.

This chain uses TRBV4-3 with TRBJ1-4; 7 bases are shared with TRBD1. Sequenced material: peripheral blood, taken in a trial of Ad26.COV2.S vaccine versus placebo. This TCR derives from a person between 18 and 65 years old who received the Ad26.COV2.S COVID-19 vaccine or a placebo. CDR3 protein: CASSLSPRAGGEKLFF. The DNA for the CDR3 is TGCGCCAGCAGCTTATCGCCCAGGGCAGGGGGGGAAAAACTGTTTTTT.